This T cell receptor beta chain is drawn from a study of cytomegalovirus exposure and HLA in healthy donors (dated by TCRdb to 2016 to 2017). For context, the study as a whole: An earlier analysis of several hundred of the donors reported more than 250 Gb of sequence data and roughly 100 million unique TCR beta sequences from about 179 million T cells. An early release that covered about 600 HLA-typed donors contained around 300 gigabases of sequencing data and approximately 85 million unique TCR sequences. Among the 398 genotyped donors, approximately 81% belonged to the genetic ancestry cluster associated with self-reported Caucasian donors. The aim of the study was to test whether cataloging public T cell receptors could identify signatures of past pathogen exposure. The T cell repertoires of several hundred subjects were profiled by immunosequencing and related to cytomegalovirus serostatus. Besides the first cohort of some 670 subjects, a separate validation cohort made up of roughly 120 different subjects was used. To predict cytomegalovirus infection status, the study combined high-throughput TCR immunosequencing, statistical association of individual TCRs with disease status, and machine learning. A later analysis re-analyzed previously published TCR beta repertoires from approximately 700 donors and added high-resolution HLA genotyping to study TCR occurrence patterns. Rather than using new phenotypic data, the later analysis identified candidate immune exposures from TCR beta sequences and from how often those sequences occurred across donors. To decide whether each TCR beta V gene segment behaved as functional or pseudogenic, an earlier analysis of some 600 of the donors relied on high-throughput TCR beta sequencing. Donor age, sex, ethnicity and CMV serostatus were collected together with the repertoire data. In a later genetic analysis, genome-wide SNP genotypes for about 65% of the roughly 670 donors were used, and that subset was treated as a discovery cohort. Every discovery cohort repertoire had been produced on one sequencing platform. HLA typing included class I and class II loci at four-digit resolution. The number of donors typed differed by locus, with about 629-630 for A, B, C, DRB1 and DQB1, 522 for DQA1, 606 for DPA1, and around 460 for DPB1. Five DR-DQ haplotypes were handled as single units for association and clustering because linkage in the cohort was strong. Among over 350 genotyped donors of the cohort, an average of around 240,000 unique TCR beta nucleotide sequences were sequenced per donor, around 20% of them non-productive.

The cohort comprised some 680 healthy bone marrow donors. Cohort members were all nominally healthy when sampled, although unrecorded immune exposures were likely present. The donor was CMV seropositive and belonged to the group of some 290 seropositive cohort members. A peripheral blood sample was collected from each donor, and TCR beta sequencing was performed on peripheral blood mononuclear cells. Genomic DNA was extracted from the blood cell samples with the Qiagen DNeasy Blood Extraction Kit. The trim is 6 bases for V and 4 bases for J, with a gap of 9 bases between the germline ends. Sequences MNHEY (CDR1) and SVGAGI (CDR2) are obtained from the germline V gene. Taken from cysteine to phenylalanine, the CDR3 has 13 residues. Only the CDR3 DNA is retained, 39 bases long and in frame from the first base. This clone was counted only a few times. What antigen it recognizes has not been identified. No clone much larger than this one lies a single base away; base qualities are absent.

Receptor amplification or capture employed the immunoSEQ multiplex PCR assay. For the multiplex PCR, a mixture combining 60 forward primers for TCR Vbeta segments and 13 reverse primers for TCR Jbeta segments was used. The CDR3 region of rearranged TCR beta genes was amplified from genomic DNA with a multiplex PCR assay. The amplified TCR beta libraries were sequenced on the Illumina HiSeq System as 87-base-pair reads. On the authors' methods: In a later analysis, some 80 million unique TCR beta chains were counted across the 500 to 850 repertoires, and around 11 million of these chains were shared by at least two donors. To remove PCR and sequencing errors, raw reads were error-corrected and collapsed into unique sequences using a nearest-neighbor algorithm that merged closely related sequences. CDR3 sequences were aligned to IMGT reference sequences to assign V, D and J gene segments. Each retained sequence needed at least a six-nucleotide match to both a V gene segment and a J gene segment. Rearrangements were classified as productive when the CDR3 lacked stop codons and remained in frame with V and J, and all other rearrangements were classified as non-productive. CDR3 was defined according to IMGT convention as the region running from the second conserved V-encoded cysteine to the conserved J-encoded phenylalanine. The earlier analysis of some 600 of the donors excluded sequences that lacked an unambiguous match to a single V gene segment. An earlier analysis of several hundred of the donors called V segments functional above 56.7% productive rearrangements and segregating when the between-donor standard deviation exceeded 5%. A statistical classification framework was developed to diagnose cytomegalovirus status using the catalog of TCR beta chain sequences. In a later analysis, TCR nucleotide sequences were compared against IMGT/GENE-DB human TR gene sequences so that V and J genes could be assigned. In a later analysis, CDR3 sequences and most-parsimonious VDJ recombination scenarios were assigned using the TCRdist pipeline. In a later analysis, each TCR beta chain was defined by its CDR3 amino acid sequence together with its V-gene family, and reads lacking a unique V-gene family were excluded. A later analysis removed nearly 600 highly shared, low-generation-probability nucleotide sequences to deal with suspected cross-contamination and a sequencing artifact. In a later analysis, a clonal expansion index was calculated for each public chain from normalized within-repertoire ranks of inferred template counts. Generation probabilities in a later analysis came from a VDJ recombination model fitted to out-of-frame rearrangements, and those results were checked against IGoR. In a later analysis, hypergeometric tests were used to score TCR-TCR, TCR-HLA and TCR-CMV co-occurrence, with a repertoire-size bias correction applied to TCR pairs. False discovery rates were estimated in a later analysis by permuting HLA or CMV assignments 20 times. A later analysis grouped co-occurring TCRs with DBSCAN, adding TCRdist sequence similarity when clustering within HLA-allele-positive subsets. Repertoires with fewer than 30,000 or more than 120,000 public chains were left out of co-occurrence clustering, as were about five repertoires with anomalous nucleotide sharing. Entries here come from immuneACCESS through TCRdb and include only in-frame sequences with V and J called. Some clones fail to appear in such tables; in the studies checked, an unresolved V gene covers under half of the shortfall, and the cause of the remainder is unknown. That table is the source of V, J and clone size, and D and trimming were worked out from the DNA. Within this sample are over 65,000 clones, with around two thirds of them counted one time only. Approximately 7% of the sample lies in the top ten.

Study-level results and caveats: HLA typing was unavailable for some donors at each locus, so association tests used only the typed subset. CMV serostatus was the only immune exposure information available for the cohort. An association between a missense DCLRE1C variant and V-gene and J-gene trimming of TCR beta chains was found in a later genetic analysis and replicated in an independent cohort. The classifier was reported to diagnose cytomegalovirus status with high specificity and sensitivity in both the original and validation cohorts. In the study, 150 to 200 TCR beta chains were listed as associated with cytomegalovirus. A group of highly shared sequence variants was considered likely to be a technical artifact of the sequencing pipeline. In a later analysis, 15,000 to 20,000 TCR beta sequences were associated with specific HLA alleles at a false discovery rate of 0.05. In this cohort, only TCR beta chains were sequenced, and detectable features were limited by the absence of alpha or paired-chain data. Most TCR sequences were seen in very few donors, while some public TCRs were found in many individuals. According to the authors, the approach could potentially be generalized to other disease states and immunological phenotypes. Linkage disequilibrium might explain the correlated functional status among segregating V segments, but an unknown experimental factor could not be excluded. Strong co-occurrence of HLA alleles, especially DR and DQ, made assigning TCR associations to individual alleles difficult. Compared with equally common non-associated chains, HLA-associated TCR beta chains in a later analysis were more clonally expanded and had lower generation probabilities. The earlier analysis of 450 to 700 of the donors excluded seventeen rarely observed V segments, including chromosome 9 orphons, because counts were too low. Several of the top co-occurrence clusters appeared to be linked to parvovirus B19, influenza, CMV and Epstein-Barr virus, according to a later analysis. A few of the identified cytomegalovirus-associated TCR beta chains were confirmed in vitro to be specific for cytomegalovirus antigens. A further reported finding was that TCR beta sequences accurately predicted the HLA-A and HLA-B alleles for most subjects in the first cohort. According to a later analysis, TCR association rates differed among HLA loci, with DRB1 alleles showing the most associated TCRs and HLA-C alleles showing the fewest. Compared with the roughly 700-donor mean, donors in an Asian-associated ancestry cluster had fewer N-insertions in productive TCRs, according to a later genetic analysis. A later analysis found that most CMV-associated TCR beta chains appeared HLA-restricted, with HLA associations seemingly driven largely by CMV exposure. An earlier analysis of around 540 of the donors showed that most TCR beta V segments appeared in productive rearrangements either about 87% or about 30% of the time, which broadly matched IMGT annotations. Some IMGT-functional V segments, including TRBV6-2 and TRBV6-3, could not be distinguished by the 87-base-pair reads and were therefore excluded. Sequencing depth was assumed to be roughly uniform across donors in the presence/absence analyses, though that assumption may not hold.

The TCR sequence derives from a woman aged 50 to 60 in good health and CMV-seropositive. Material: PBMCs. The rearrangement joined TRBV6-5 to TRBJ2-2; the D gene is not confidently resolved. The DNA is TGTGCCAGCAGCAGTCCCACCACCGGGGAGCTGTTTTTT. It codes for CASSSPTTGELFF.